Each of the 21 T cell receptor beta chains below was sequenced from the same sample in a study of blood T cells in healthy people across ages. Primers used in a second PCR of about 6 to 11 cycles were a sample-barcoded 5' primer and a J-beta primer mix. Via MiXCR, TCRdb re-called the 5' RACE reads, giving one row per CDR3 protein. This sample has hundreds of thousands of distinct CDR3 sequences; more than 20% occur once, and the top ten carry less than 9%. These data are also associated with another study on T cells of mothers and their children.

Material: blood. The receptors were sampled from a boy younger than 18 in good health.

This clonotype was seen a handful of times. The chain uses TRBV7-9 and TRBJ2-3, with 8 bases fitting TRBD1. Trimming at V came to 4 bases and at J to 6 bases, leaving 9 bases not matched to a gene. The germline V gene has CDR1 SEHNR and CDR2 FQNEAQ (reference sequence). The CDR3 is 15 amino acids. The CDR3 here is CASSSPGQVGDTQYF. The CDR3 bases are TGTGCCAGCAGCTCACCGGGACAGGTTGGGGATACGCAGTATTTT.

This chain uses TRBV27 with TRBJ2-7; the D is unclear. In germline, CDR1 is MNHEY, CDR2 SMNVEV (reference sequence). The V end lost 5 bases, the J end lost 6 bases, and 14 bases lay between the germline ends. The CDR3 is 13 amino acids. The chain's CDR3 is CASSHTVAGEQYF. The CDR3 DNA sequence: TGTGCCAGCAGTCATACGGTAGCTGGCGAGCAGTACTTC.

This clonotype was seen many times. This rearrangement joins TRBV10-3 to TRBJ2-5, with 9 bases identical to TRBD1. Trimming cost V 6 bases and J 3 bases; bases outside gene matches: 2. This CDR3 is 13 amino acids long. Germline lookup yields CDR1 ENHRY and CDR2 SYGVKD. This CDR3 reads CAISRTGEETQYF. The CDR3 DNA is TGTGCCATCAGCCGGACAGGGGAAGAGACCCAGTACTTC.

The genes are TRBV7-3 and TRBJ2-3; the D gene is possibly TRBD2 (6 bases). Trimming left V 1 base short and J 5 bases short, with 16 bases between. Germline-derived CDR1 and CDR2 are SGHTA and FQGTGA. CDR3 length equals 16 residues. DNA for the CDR3: TGTGCCAGCAGCTTAATGCGTGATATGGGGGGAGATACGCAGTATTTT. Its translation is CASSLMRDMGGDTQYF. The entire variable domain, with the rest obtained from reference TRBV7-3 and TRBJ2-3, is as follows: GAGVSQTPSNKVTEKGKYVELRCDPISGHTALYWYRQSLGQGPEFLIYFQGTGAADDSGLPNDRFFAVRPEGSVSTLKIQRTERGDSAVYLCASSLMRDMGGDTQYFGPGTRLTVL.

The chain recombines TRBV4-2 with TRBJ1-5; weak D call: TRBD1 (5 bases). With 0 bases removed from V and 2 bases from J, the gap between germline ends came to 11 bases. The CDR3 has 16 amino acids. CDR1 is LGHNA and CDR2 is YNFKEQ in the germline V gene. The CDR3 region has the DNA TGTGCCAGCAGCCAAGATCCAGGGACGGGCAATCAGCCCCAGCATTTT. Its protein product is CASSQDPGTGNQPQHF.

This sequence joins TRBV29-1 and TRBJ2-5; a possible D gene is TRBD2 (7 bases). V was trimmed by 4 bases and J by 0 bases, leaving 12 bases between them. The CDR3 is 14 residues long. The germline gives CDR1 SQVTM, CDR2 ANQGSEA. This CDR3 reads CSVGGGGHQETQYF. CDR3 bases: TGCAGCGTTGGCGGCGGGGGCCACCAAGAGACCCAGTACTTC.

The J gene is TRBJ1-5, the V gene TRBV10-3; 7 positions agree with TRBD1. Germline lookup yields CDR1 ENHRY and CDR2 SYGVKD. The CDR3 runs 13 residues. V dropped 8 bases and J dropped 4; count of bases not matched to a gene: 5. In DNA form, the CDR3 reads TGTGCCATCGGGCAGGGGGGGAATCAGCCCCAGCATTTT. This translates into CAIGQGGNQPQHF.

The chain uses TRBV20-1 and TRBJ2-5; D possibly uses TRBD1 or TRBD2 (6 bases each). Trimming left V 5 bases short and J 5 bases short, with 21 bases between. The CDR3 spans 15 residues. Germline V CDR1 and CDR2: DFQATT, SNEGSKA (reference sequence). Here the CDR3 DNA reads TGCAGTGCTTTCACCCGAAGGGGGGCGGGGGAGACCCAGTACTTC. Translation gives CSAFTRRGAGETQYF.

This clonotype was counted only a few times. The chain employs TRBV7-2 and TRBJ2-5, with 14 positions matching TRBD2. The CDR3 is made up of 16 amino acids. CDR1 is SGHTA and CDR2 is FQGNSA in the germline V gene. V trimming: 5 bases; J trimming: 3 bases; junction bases outside the gene matches: 5. The chain's CDR3 is CASSAGLAGGKETQYF. The DNA of the CDR3 is TGTGCCAGCAGCGCTGGACTAGCGGGGGGTAAAGAGACCCAGTACTTC.

V and J are TRBV20-1 and TRBJ1-2; D is possibly TRBD1 (6 bases). V was trimmed by 2 bases and J by 6 bases, leaving 10 bases between them. CDR1 is DFQATT, CDR2 SNEGSKA, per germline (reference sequence). The CDR3 runs to 12 residues. The CDR3, as DNA: TGCAGTGCTAGAACAGGGAGCGATGGCTACACCTTC. Encoded protein: CSARTGSDGYTF.

CDR3 bases: TGCAGTGCTACGAGCGGGGCCAACAATGAGCAGTTCTTC. Residues: CSATSGANNEQFF. The chain joins TRBV20-1 to TRBJ2-1; 7 bases align to TRBD2. Germline-derived CDR1 and CDR2 are DFQATT and SNEGSKA (reference sequence). The CDR3 runs 13 residues. Losses at the gene ends were 4 bases for V and 5 bases for J; bases not matched to a gene: 5.

This clonotype has a single count. The chain has TRBV5-1 and TRBJ2-5; maybe TRBD2 (5 bases). V was trimmed by 6 bases and J by 7 bases, leaving 7 bases between them. CDR3 length: 10 residues. Germline V gene sequence: CDR1 SGHRS, CDR2 YFSETQ. CDR3 protein: CASKRWTQYF. In nucleotides, the CDR3 is TGCGCCAGCAAGCGGTGGACCCAGTACTTC.

This clonotype was seen a single time. The chain employs TRBV28 and TRBJ1-5, with a possible D match to TRBD1 (5 bases). Germline V CDR1 and CDR2: MDHEN, SYDVKM. The CDR3 length is 14 residues. The V gene lost 3 bases and the J gene lost 7 bases, with 13 bases spanning the gap. This CDR3 is CASSFGQGLQPQHF. The CDR3 DNA reads TGTGCCAGCAGTTTTGGGCAGGGCCTCCAGCCCCAGCATTTT.

The chain combines TRBV27 with TRBJ1-1, with D possibly matching TRBD1 (6 bases). Trimming removed 2 bases from V and 0 bases from J, with 19 bases in between. The germline V gene encodes CDR1 MNHEY and CDR2 SMNVEV (reference sequence). This CDR3 has 18 amino acids. CDR3 in DNA: TGTGCCAGCAGTTTACCCGATCGCACAGGGAGATTGAACACTGAAGCTTTCTTT. Translating gives CASSLPDRTGRLNTEAFF.

This clonotype turned up a few times. CDR3 loop: CASSLLHLNTEAFF. Written as DNA, the CDR3 is TGTGCCAGCAGCCTATTACACCTCAACACTGAAGCTTTCTTT. The chain couples TRBV7-9 to TRBJ1-1; D remains unclear. The germline V and J ends were trimmed by 5 bases and 2 bases, with 12 bases remaining between them. Looked up from germline, CDR1 is SEHNR and CDR2 is FQNEAQ (reference sequence). The CDR3 consists of 14 residues.

The V gene is TRBV27, the J gene TRBJ2-3; tentative D call: TRBD2 (5 bases). Between the trimmed V and J ends, which lost 2 bases and 4 bases, there was a span of 10 bases. The germline gives CDR1 MNHEY, CDR2 SMNVEV (reference sequence). The CDR3 length is 14 residues. The CDR3 loop is CASSLATTADTQYF. The DNA for the CDR3 is TGTGCCAGCAGTTTAGCGACTACAGCAGATACGCAGTATTTT.

The rearrangement joins TRBV29-1 to TRBJ2-1; 8 nucleotides align to TRBD1. Trimming cost V 5 bases and J 6 bases; bases outside gene matches: 12. In germline, CDR1 is SQVTM, CDR2 ANQGSEA. The CDR3 consists of 15 residues. The CDR3 sequence is CSVPRTGFGSNEQFF. The DNA of the CDR3 is TGCAGCGTTCCCCGGACAGGGTTCGGGAGCAATGAGCAGTTCTTC.

This clonotype was detected a few times. The rearrangement links TRBV25-1 to TRBJ1-2, with TRBD1 as a possible D gene (6 bases). This CDR3 region has 14 residues. V was shortened by 5 bases and J by 8 bases, with 18 bases between the two germline ends. Germline V gives CDR1 MGHDK, CDR2 SYGVNS. DNA for the CDR3: TGTGCCAGCAGTTGGGACACTTCTGGGGAAGGCTACACCTTC. Encoded protein: CASSWDTSGEGYTF.

This clonotype showed up just a few times. The chain couples TRBV27 to TRBJ2-5; 11 nucleotides agree with TRBD2. The J call may be mistaken, given a closer DNA end match to TRBJ2-7. CDR1 is MNHEY and CDR2 is SMNVEV in the germline V gene (reference sequence). This CDR3 comprises 16 residues. CDR3 protein: CASSSEGTSGTYEQYF. CDR3 nucleotides: TGTGCCAGCAGTTCCGAAGGGACTAGCGGAACCTACGAGCAGTACTTC.

This clonotype was seen many times. The chain has TRBV2 and TRBJ2-7; 7 bases are a match to TRBD1. The CDR3 runs 13 residues. Per germline, CDR1 SNHLY and CDR2 FYNNEI. V gave up 7 bases and J gave up 3 bases; unmatched junction bases: 6. The CDR3 is CASIKGAGYEQYF. The CDR3 DNA reads TGTGCCAGCATAAAGGGGGCGGGCTACGAGCAGTACTTC.

This chain connects TRBV2 to TRBJ2-1; TRBD2 matches at 7 bases. There are 14 residues in the CDR3. Germline V gene data show CDR1 as SNHLY and CDR2 as FYNNEI. V gave up 6 bases and J gave up 5 bases; unmatched junction bases: 7. The CDR3 DNA sequence: TGTGCCAGCAGAAAAGGGGAGGGACACAATGAGCAGTTCTTC. Its protein is CASRKGEGHNEQFF.